The entry that follows covers one T cell receptor beta chain sequence. What it binds is not known. This specimen comes from a study of T cell responses to AZD1222 COVID-19 vaccine. TCRdb's copy holds only in-frame clones and misses some; the assay was immunoSEQ multiplex PCR. Among some 110,000 clones listed, roughly nine tenths were seen once. Broader study findings: Seropositive status at baseline applied to only a handful of AZD1222 recipients.

Per germline, CDR1 MDHEN and CDR2 SYDVKM. The CDR3 runs to 14 residues. V lost 3 bases to trimming and J lost 3 bases; unmatched junction nucleotides: 2. The clonotype was recovered from an adult who received the AZD1222 COVID-19 vaccine. Source: peripheral blood, taken 28 days after the second AZD1222 dose. The V call is TRBV28, the J call TRBJ1-2, with 9 bases identical to TRBD1. This chain's CDR3 is CASSFTGGYYGYTF. The CDR3 DNA reads as TGTGCCAGCAGTTTTACAGGGGGCTACTATGGCTACACCTTC.